Presented here are 22 T cell receptor beta chains from one specimen sequenced in a study of blood T cell repertoires in COVID-19. The protocol was immunoSEQ multiplex PCR, while the TCRdb copy is restricted to in-frame clones and leaves out a portion. The table lists nearly 250,000 clones, around 86% of them singletons. Sequencing was performed on peripheral blood. These TCRs come from a woman older than 75 with COVID-19, enrolled during active disease.

The chain recombines TRBV30 with TRBJ1-6; 7 bases agree with TRBD1. CDR1 and CDR2 from the germline V gene are GTSNPN and SVGIG (reference sequence). With 3 bases clipped from V and 8 bases from J, the junction kept 10 bases outside the gene matches. This CDR3 is built from 15 residues. CDR3 DNA: TGTGCCTGGAGGAGGGCCGGGACAGTGGATTCACCCCTCCACTTT. Its protein is CAWRRAGTVDSPLHF.

V gene TRBV7-2 combines with J gene TRBJ1-6; possibly TRBD1 for D (6 bases). CDR1 is SGHTA, CDR2 FQGNSA, per germline. The CDR3 loop spans 15 amino acids. V shed 5 bases and J shed 10 bases, with 18 bases lying between them. In nucleotides, the CDR3 is TGTGCCAGCAGCCCCAGACAGGCCGCGGAATCACCCCTCCACTTT. As protein: CASSPRQAAESPLHF.

This clone was counted a single time. This chain joins TRBV7-3 and TRBJ1-5; 9 bases map to TRBD1. Germline V CDR1 and CDR2: SGHTA, FQGTGA. V lost 4 bases and J lost 3; bases outside the gene matches: 7. CDR3 length: 16 residues. The DNA for the CDR3 is TGTGCCAGCAGCTCCCCGGGACAGGGTGTCAATCAGCCCCAGCATTTT. Amino acids: CASSSPGQGVNQPQHF.

The CDR3 sequence is CASSWAPGLIYEQYF. CDR3 in DNA: TGCGCCAGCAGCTGGGCCCCGGGACTAATCTACGAGCAGTACTTC. The V and J genes are TRBV5-1 and TRBJ2-7, with 7 bases fitting TRBD2. CDR1 and CDR2 (germline): SGHRS, YFSETQ. There are 15 residues in the CDR3. Trimming at V came to 3 bases and at J to 3 bases, leaving 9 bases not matched to a gene.

CDR3 sequence reads: CASSQSTRVGGELRTF. The CDR3 DNA is TGTGCCAGCAGCCAATCTACTAGGGTGGGCGGAGAGCTACGGACCTTC. This chain uses TRBV3-1 (or the pseudogene TRBV3-2) with TRBJ1-2; D not resolved. This CDR3 has 16 amino acids. Germline CDR1 LGHDT, CDR2 YNNKEL (reference sequence). The V gene lost 2 bases and the J gene lost 14 bases, with 27 bases spanning the gap.

V usage is TRBV6-1 and J usage is TRBJ1-5; TRBD1 might be the D (6 bases). Germline V gene data show CDR1 as MNHNS and CDR2 as SASEGT. The CDR3 has 15 residues. The ends were cut back, 5 bases at V and 2 bases at J, with 13 bases in the middle. The DNA for the CDR3 is TGTGCCAGCAGTCTGGGGGCGAGTGGCAATCAGCCCCAGCATTTT. Its protein is CASSLGASGNQPQHF.

The chain carries TRBV5-1 and TRBJ2-3; D gene uncertain. There are 16 residues in the CDR3. Germline assignment: CDR1 SGHRS and CDR2 YFSETQ. The V end lost 0 bases, the J end lost 0 bases, and 11 bases lay between the germline ends. CDR3 nucleotide sequence: TGCGCCAGCAGCTTGGATTGGCTCTCTAGCACAGATACGCAGTATTTT. Protein: CASSLDWLSSTDTQYF.

The rearrangement joins TRBV25-1 to TRBJ2-3, with D perhaps matching TRBD2 (5 bases). Trimming stripped 4 bases from V and 3 bases from J, with 17 bases between. Germline values: CDR1 MGHDK, CDR2 SYGVNS. The CDR3 is 16 amino acids. CDR3 nucleotide sequence: TGTGCCAGCAGTGCCATTATAGGTTCGGGGACAGATACGCAGTATTTT. The encoded protein is CASSAIIGSGTDTQYF.

This chain joins TRBV4-2 and TRBJ2-2; 9 bases line up with TRBD2. With 0 bases clipped from V and 4 bases from J, the junction kept 6 bases outside the gene matches. This CDR3 region has 17 residues. The V gene's germline CDR1 is LGHNA and CDR2 YNFKEQ. The CDR3 protein is CASSQEVLAGRTGELFF. The CDR3 DNA is TGTGCCAGCAGCCAAGAGGTCCTAGCGGGGCGCACCGGGGAGCTGTTTTTT.

This clone occurred a few times. Other DNA variants within this sample encode the same CDR3. The chain couples TRBV14 to TRBJ2-5; unclear D gene. The V end was cut by 1 base, the J end by 4 bases, with 10 bases between. There are 14 residues in the CDR3. Germline values: CDR1 SGHDN, CDR2 FVKESK. In nucleotides, the CDR3 is TGTGCCAGCAGCCAAGGAGCGAGGTCAGAGACCCAGTACTTC. This translates into CASSQGARSETQYF.

CDR3 nucleotide sequence: TGCGCCAGCAGCCCCGGAGATTCACCCCTCCACTTT. Its translation: CASSPGDSPLHF. V gene TRBV5-1 combines with J gene TRBJ1-6; D is unclear. Trimming took off 4 bases at V and 8 bases at J, with 7 bases between the two ends. In germline, CDR1 is SGHRS, CDR2 YFSETQ. The CDR3 runs 12 residues.

The V and J genes are TRBV27 and TRBJ1-1; D not certain. From germline, CDR1 is MNHEY and CDR2 SMNVEV (reference sequence). This CDR3 comprises 14 residues. The V end was cut by 3 bases, the J end by 4 bases, with 12 bases between. DNA for the CDR3: TGTGCCAGCAGTTTGAGGGTAGGTGGCACTGAAGCTTTCTTT. This translates into CASSLRVGGTEAFF.

The V and J genes are TRBV5-1 and TRBJ2-7; 14 bases line up with TRBD2. CDR1 and CDR2 from the germline V gene are SGHRS and YFSETQ. The CDR3 runs 16 residues. The V and J ends lost 3 bases and 2 bases, in that order; junction bases with no gene match: 4. CDR3 nucleotide sequence: TGCGCCAGCAGCTCCCAGACTAGCGGGGGGGCCTACGAGCAGTACTTC. Translating gives CASSSQTSGGAYEQYF.

The chain recombines TRBV6-5 with TRBJ1-2; 7 nucleotides align to TRBD1. The CDR3 covers 16 residues. The junction had 12 bases not matched to a gene; V was cut back by 0 bases and J by 8 bases. CDR1 is MNHEY, CDR2 SVGAGI, per germline. The CDR3: CASSYSSSPGQRGYTF. CDR3 sequence (DNA): TGTGCCAGCAGTTACTCGTCGTCTCCGGGACAGAGGGGCTACACCTTC.

The rearrangement uses TRBV7-2 and TRBJ1-3; TRBD1 is a possible D gene (5 bases). Germline V gene sequence: CDR1 SGHTA, CDR2 FQGNSA. The CDR3 length is 14 residues. Trimming removed 2 bases at V and 3 bases at J, with 8 bases between. The CDR3 sequence: CASSLNQGGNTIYF. CDR3 DNA: TGTGCCAGCAGCTTAAATCAGGGTGGAAACACCATATATTTT.

The chain combines TRBV2 with TRBJ1-2; D is perhaps TRBD1 (6 bases). This CDR3 spans 15 amino acids. The germline V gene has CDR1 SNHLY and CDR2 FYNNEI. Trimming cost V 2 bases and J 5 bases, with 15 bases left between them. The CDR3: CASSEYSAGAYGYTF. The CDR3 nucleotides are TGTGCCAGCAGTGAATACTCTGCAGGGGCGTATGGCTACACCTTC.

The rearrangement joins TRBV6-2 or TRBV6-3 to TRBJ1-5; D is perhaps TRBD1 (6 bases). The CDR3 is made up of 14 amino acids. V was clipped by 6 bases and J by 5 bases, with 14 bases between them. CDR1 and CDR2 (germline): MNHEY, SVGEGT. CDR3 amino acids: CASSLQGSHQPQHF. In nucleotides, the CDR3 is TGTGCCAGCAGCCTACAGGGATCTCATCAGCCCCAGCATTTT.

For this clone: This sample also contains other DNA sequences that code for the same CDR3. This chain uses TRBV18 with TRBJ1-6; the match to TRBD1 covers 7 bases. CDR1 is KGHSH and CDR2 is LQKENI in the germline V gene. Trimming cost V 0 bases and J 9 bases; bases outside gene matches: 5. The CDR3 covers 15 residues. The CDR3 reads CASSPPGTVGSPLHF. DNA of the CDR3: TGTGCCAGCTCACCACCGGGGACAGTAGGTTCACCCCTCCACTTT.

This clone occurred a few times. V usage is TRBV7-6 and J usage is TRBJ1-5; possible D gene TRBD1, 6 bases. From germline, CDR1 is SGHVS and CDR2 FNYEAQ. The CDR3 consists of 15 residues. V was clipped by 1 base and J by 5 bases, with 12 bases between them. CDR3 coding DNA: TGTGCCAGCAGCTTAGGGAGCAGGGGTGATCAGCCCCAGCATTTT. Its translation is CASSLGSRGDQPQHF.

The chain uses TRBV27 and TRBJ1-4; D gene ambiguous. The V gene lost 6 bases and the J gene lost 0 bases, with 14 bases spanning the gap. Germline values: CDR1 MNHEY, CDR2 SMNVEV (reference sequence). The CDR3 loop spans 16 amino acids. CDR3 nucleotides: TGTGCCAGCAGGTATGCGGGCGCGGCAACTAATGAAAAACTGTTTTTT. Translating gives CASRYAGAATNEKLFF.

This sequence joins TRBV5-1 and TRBJ1-1; no clear D. The CDR3 length is 14 residues. The germline V gene encodes CDR1 SGHRS and CDR2 YFSETQ. The V end was cut by 5 bases, the J end by 3 bases, with 14 bases between. CDR3 sequence reads: CASSTGIGDTEAFF. CDR3 nucleotide sequence: TGCGCCAGCAGTACGGGGATTGGGGACACTGAAGCTTTCTTT.

This rearrangement joins TRBV6-5 to TRBJ2-5; 13 nucleotides align to TRBD2. After removal of 5 bases from V and 12 bases from J, the junction contained 6 bases not matched to a gene. The CDR3 contains 13 residues. Per germline, CDR1 MNHEY and CDR2 SVGAGI. The DNA for the CDR3 is TGTGCCAGCAGTCGAGGACTAGCGGGGGCCAAGTACTTC. As protein: CASSRGLAGAKYF.